These 23 T cell receptor beta chains share one sample of origin, sequenced in a study of OX40 agonist ivuxolimab in advanced cancers. Assay: immunoSEQ multiplex PCR; the TCRdb copy retains only in-frame clones and omits some. The sample yields over 55,000 clones, about 84% seen once. This sample comprised CD4+ or CD8+ T cells sorted from blood, obtained in a trial of the OX40 agonist ivuxolimab. Receptor source: an adult with an advanced solid tumor such as melanoma, head and neck, liver or kidney cancer.

This clone was seen a single time. This sequence joins TRBV7-2 and TRBJ2-7; TRBD2 matches 8 bases. V was clipped by 6 bases and J by 1 base; unmatched bases: 8. Germline values: CDR1 SGHTA, CDR2 FQGNSA. The CDR3 covers 15 residues. The CDR3 is CASRRIAGGSYEQYV. CDR3 coding DNA: TGTGCCAGCAGGAGGATTGCGGGGGGTTCCTACGAGCAGTACGTC.

A note on this clone: This likely reflects a read error, since a far larger clone is one base away. The chain employs TRBV4-1 and TRBJ2-7; 7 positions agree with TRBD1. This CDR3 is built from 16 residues. V shed 5 bases, J shed 3 bases, and the junction held 13 bases outside the gene matches. Germline V gene lookup returns CDR1 MGHRA and CDR2 YSYEKL. In DNA, the CDR3 is TGCGCCAGCAGCTTGGAACCAGGGGGTGATGGCTACGAGCAGTACTTC. It encodes CASSLEPGGDGYEQYF.

The rearrangement uses TRBV6-5 and TRBJ2-3, with a tentative D call TRBD2 (5 bases). Trimming left V 1 base short and J 2 bases short, with 10 bases between. This CDR3 comprises 15 residues. Germline values: CDR1 MNHEY, CDR2 SVGAGI. For the CDR3, the DNA is TGTGCCAGCAGTTACTTGTCTAGCTTCACAGATACGCAGTATTTT. This sequence encodes CASSYLSSFTDTQYF.

This clone was picked up a small number of times. This chain connects TRBV7-2 to TRBJ2-5; D is undetermined. Germline loops: CDR1 SGHTA, CDR2 FQGNSA. V was cut by 5 bases and J by 2 bases, with 12 bases left in between. This CDR3 is 14 amino acids long. Written as DNA, the CDR3 is TGTGCCAGCAGCCCATCTCGCTCTCAAGAGACCCAGTACTTC. Residues: CASSPSRSQETQYF.

This chain uses TRBV12-5 with TRBJ2-7; D may be TRBD2 (6 bases). From germline, CDR1 is LGHNT and CDR2 FRNRAP. V lost 5 bases to trimming and J lost 2 bases, with 13 bases between them. There are 14 residues in the CDR3. CDR3 sequence (DNA): TGTGCTAGTGGTGCCCGGGGGAGAACCTACGAGCAGTACTTC. Protein sequence: CASGARGRTYEQYF.

This clone was counted only a few times. The genes are TRBV12-2 and TRBJ1-1. TRBV12-2 counts as a pseudogene. This CDR3 is 14 amino acids long. The CDR3 sequence: CASRLALRGGEAFF. As DNA, the CDR3 is TGTGCAAGTCGCTTAGCGCTAAGGGGAGGGGAAGCTTTCTTT.

This chain links TRBV19 with TRBJ1-2; D ambiguous. The V and J ends lost 3 bases and 2 bases respectively, with 7 bases between them. This CDR3 contains 13 residues. The germline V gene has CDR1 LNHDA and CDR2 SQIVND (reference sequence). This CDR3 is CASSMQVNYGYTF. The CDR3 coding sequence is TGTGCCAGTAGTATGCAGGTCAACTATGGCTACACCTTC.

The V call is TRBV28, the J call TRBJ2-4, with D perhaps matching TRBD1 (5 bases). The CDR3 consists of 11 residues. Germline V CDR1 and CDR2: MDHEN, SYDVKM. The V end was cut by 4 bases, the J end by 13 bases, with 11 bases between. The chain's CDR3 is CASSSRQYQYF. The CDR3 bases are TGTGCCAGCAGTTCCCGACAGTACCAGTACTTC.

CDR3 sequence: CASSLGQGGQPQHF. The CDR3 nucleotides read TGTGCCAGCAGCTTAGGCCAGGGTGGCCAGCCCCAGCATTTT. The chain employs TRBV13 and TRBJ1-5, with D maybe TRBD1 (5 bases). The CDR3 spans 14 residues. The germline gives CDR1 PRHDT, CDR2 FYEKMQ (reference sequence). With 0 bases removed from V and 7 bases from J, the gap between germline ends came to 10 bases.

This clone was counted a single time. This sequence joins TRBV7-9 and TRBJ2-1, with unresolved D. This CDR3 region has 14 residues. The germline V and J ends were trimmed by 2 bases and 5 bases, with 10 bases remaining between them. Per the germline V gene, CDR1 is SEHNR and CDR2 is FQNEAQ (reference sequence). The CDR3 sequence: CASSLNPLNNEQFF. The DNA of the CDR3 is TGTGCCAGCAGCTTAAATCCGTTAAACAATGAGCAGTTCTTC.

This clone has more than one count but fewer than ten. The genes are TRBV11-2 and TRBJ2-2; 13 nucleotides line up with TRBD2. The germline CDR1 and CDR2 sequences are SGHAT and FQNNGV. There are 17 residues in the CDR3. Losses at the gene ends were 5 bases for V and 1 base for J; bases not matched to a gene: 4. CDR3 loop: CASSPTSGGWNTGELFF. Here the CDR3 DNA reads TGTGCCAGCAGCCCGACTAGCGGGGGGTGGAACACCGGGGAGCTGTTTTTT. The whole variable domain, filled in from reference TRBV11-2 and TRBJ2-2, reads EAGVAQSPRYKIIEKRQSVAFWCNPISGHATLYWYQQILGQGPKLLIQFQNNGVVDDSQLPKDRFSAERLKGVDSTLKIQPAKLEDSAVYLCASSPTSGGWNTGELFFGEGSRLTVL.

This sequence joins TRBV9 and TRBJ2-3; 10 nucleotides match TRBD2. V lost 1 base and J lost 3; bases outside the gene matches: 11. The V gene's germline CDR1 is SGDLS and CDR2 YYNGEE. The CDR3 has 18 amino acids. DNA for the CDR3: TGTGCCAGCAGCGTAAGACAGCTAAGCGGGGGGGAGACAGATACGCAGTATTTT. The encoded protein is CASSVRQLSGGETDTQYF.

The chain joins TRBV5-1 to TRBJ2-1; D might be TRBD1 or TRBD2, each matching 6 bases. V was cut by 4 bases and J by 5 bases, with 16 bases left in between. Germline V gene lookup returns CDR1 SGHRS and CDR2 YFSETQ. The CDR3 runs to 15 residues. CDR3 residues: CASSPAGHPNNEQFF. DNA for the CDR3: TGCGCCAGCAGCCCGGCGGGACACCCCAACAATGAGCAGTTCTTC. The full variable domain, its missing parts supplied by reference TRBV5-1 and TRBJ2-1, is KAGVTQTPRYLIKTRGQQVTLSCSPISGHRSVSWYQQTPGQGLQFLFEYFSETQRNKGNFPGRFSGRQFSNSRSEMNVSTLELGDSALYLCASSPAGHPNNEQFFGPGTRLTVL.

This chain joins TRBV28 and TRBJ2-5; TRBD2 agrees at 9 bases. J was trimmed by 5 bases and V by 7 bases; bases with no gene match: 20. The CDR3 is made up of 18 amino acids. Germline lookup yields CDR1 MDHEN and CDR2 SYDVKM. This CDR3 reads CASTPVRGGQDLEETQYF. The DNA for the CDR3 is TGTGCCAGCACCCCGGTGCGGGGGGGCCAGGATTTGGAGGAGACCCAGTACTTC.

The rearrangement uses TRBV27 and TRBJ2-3; no clear D. The CDR3 runs 14 residues. CDR1 MNHEY and CDR2 SMNVEV come from the germline V gene (reference sequence). Trimming took 4 bases from V and 0 from J, leaving 8 bases between them. CDR3 DNA sequence: TGTGCCAGCAGTTCGCTGGGTAGCACAGATACGCAGTATTTT. It encodes CASSSLGSTDTQYF.

In this sample, this clone turned up once. The chain links TRBV19 to TRBJ2-7; D assignment may be TRBD1 or TRBD2 (5 bases each). V was trimmed by 0 bases and J by 3 bases, leaving 15 bases between them. Germline V gives CDR1 LNHDA, CDR2 SQIVND (reference sequence). This CDR3 spans 16 amino acids. Here the CDR3 DNA reads TGTGCCAGTAGTATAGACAGGGACGGCTTTTTCTACGAGCAGTACTTC. Encoded protein: CASSIDRDGFFYEQYF.

The V and J genes are TRBV30 and TRBJ2-3; 11 positions match TRBD2. J was trimmed by 5 bases and V by 0 bases; bases with no gene match: 13. Germline loops: CDR1 GTSNPN, CDR2 SVGIG (reference sequence). The length of the CDR3 is 18 residues. The CDR3 DNA is TGTGCCTGGAGTGTACTAGCGGGAGCGAAGGGTATATTAGATACGCAGTATTTT. Protein product: CAWSVLAGAKGILDTQYF.

V gene TRBV28 combines with J gene TRBJ2-5, with D tentatively TRBD1 or TRBD2 (6 bases each). V shed 5 bases and J shed 2 bases, with 18 bases lying between them. Germline loops: CDR1 MDHEN, CDR2 SYDVKM. The CDR3 is 16 residues long. The CDR3 loop reads CASSDSLRGAQETQYF. As DNA, the CDR3 is TGTGCCAGCAGTGACTCCCTGAGGGGGGCACAAGAGACCCAGTACTTC. Together with reference TRBV28 and TRBJ2-5, the CDR3 gives the full variable domain: DVKVTQSSRYLVKRTGEKVFLECVQDMDHENMFWYRQDPGLGLRLIYFSYDVKMKEKGDIPEGYSVSREKKERFSLILESASTNQTSMYLCASSDSLRGAQETQYFGPGTRLLVL.

The chain has TRBV5-5 and TRBJ2-1; possibly TRBD1 or TRBD2 for D (5 bases each). V was trimmed by 2 bases and J by 1 base, leaving 10 bases between them. The CDR3 loop spans 15 amino acids. CDR1 is SGHKS, CDR2 YYEKEE, per germline (reference sequence). CDR3 protein: CASSFGTSSYNEQFF. DNA for the CDR3: TGTGCCAGCAGCTTCGGGACGTCATCCTACAATGAGCAGTTCTTC.

The chain has TRBV7-2 and TRBJ1-2; 8 bases are a match to TRBD1. The V and J ends lost 5 bases and 4 bases, in that order; junction bases with no gene match: 6. The CDR3 is 14 residues long. CDR1 is SGHTA, CDR2 FQGNSA, per germline. CDR3 nucleotides: TGTGCCAGCAGCCTCCGACAGGGGAGCTATGGCTACACCTTC. It specifies CASSLRQGSYGYTF.

V gene TRBV29-1 combines with J gene TRBJ2-7; D remains unclear. Between the trimmed V and J ends, which lost 2 bases and 0 bases, there was a span of 5 bases. The V gene's germline CDR1 is SQVTM and CDR2 ANQGSEA. The CDR3 totals 12 residues. The chain's CDR3 is CSVELRSYEQYF. CDR3 DNA: TGCAGCGTTGAACTCCGCTCCTACGAGCAGTACTTC.

The sample holds one count of this clone. The V gene is TRBV19, the J gene TRBJ2-3; D may be TRBD1 (6 bases). Germline V lookup: CDR1 LNHDA, CDR2 SQIVND (reference sequence). The CDR3 sequence is 18 residues long. V lost 3 bases and J 3 bases, leaving 22 bases between the germline ends. The CDR3 nucleotides read TGTGCCAGTAGTATTTCAGTGATGGACAGCCTCGGGACAGATACGCAGTATTTT. Its protein product is CASSISVMDSLGTDTQYF.

The chain couples TRBV7-2 to TRBJ2-1, with 11 bases fitting TRBD2. The length of the CDR3 is 18 residues. Germline V gene data show CDR1 as SGHTA and CDR2 as FQGNSA. J lost 1 base, V lost 0 bases, and 5 bases had no gene match. As DNA, the CDR3 is TGTGCCAGCAGCTTAGCGGTTCTAGCGGGAGGATCCTACAATGAGCAGTTCTTC. This gives the protein CASSLAVLAGGSYNEQFF.